This TCR beta chain emerged from a study of blood T cell repertoires in COVID-19. Trimming removed 5 bases from V and 4 bases from J, with 12 bases in between. Germline-derived CDR1 and CDR2 are SGHVS and FQNEAQ. CDR3 length equals 13 residues. How the authors handled the data: Amplification with reference gene primers provided the estimates of nucleated cell counts. The protocol was immunoSEQ multiplex PCR, while the TCRdb copy is restricted to in-frame clones and leaves out a portion. The DNA gave D and trimming, while V, J and clone size come from that table. This sample has about 98,000 clones, with about 84% found just once. This clone was observed a few times.

Input material: peripheral blood. This rearrangement joins TRBV7-8 to TRBJ2-7; D unresolved. The TCR originated in a woman older than 75 with acute or convalescent COVID-19. CDR3 sequence reads: CASSHTQSYEQYF. CDR3 sequence (DNA): TGTGCCAGCAGCCACACACAAAGTTACGAGCAGTACTTC.